Below, one T cell receptor (beta chain) is given with its context. V was clipped by 7 bases and J by 5 bases; unmatched bases: 5. CDR3 length equals 13 residues. Germline V lookup: CDR1 MNHEY, CDR2 SVGAGI. These data belong to a study of blood T cell repertoires in COVID-19. Per the study methods: Estimation of nucleated cell counts relied on the amplification of reference gene primers. The protocol was immunoSEQ multiplex PCR, while the TCRdb copy is restricted to in-frame clones and leaves out a portion. V and J calls and clone size are as listed in that table; D and trimming were resolved from the DNA. The sample records 470,000 or so clones, around 85% being singletons.

This clonotype originated in a human donor in a cohort sampled during active COVID-19. The rearrangement joins TRBV6-5 to TRBJ2-5, with TRBD1 identical over 9 bases. Sample: peripheral blood. The CDR3 DNA follows: TGTGCCAGCACCCGGACAGGGGACGAGACCCAGTACTTC. It translates to CASTRTGDETQYF.